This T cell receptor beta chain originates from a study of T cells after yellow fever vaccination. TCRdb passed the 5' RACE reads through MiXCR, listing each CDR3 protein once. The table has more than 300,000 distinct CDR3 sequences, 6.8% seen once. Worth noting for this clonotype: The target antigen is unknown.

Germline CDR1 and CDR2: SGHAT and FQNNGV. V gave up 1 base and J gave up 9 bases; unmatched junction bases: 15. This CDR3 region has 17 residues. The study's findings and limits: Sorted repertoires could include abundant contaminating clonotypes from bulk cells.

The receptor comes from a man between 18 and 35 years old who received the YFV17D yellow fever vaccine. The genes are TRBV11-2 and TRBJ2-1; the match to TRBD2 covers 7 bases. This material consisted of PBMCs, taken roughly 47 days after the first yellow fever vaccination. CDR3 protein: CASSLVPAPGGEGEQFF. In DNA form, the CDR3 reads TGTGCCAGCAGCTTAGTACCCGCCCCGGGCGGGGAGGGTGAGCAGTTCTTC.